These 5 T cell receptor beta chains share one sample of origin, sequenced in a study of CD8 T cells in Susac syndrome. Reverse transcription of roughly 0.5 to 1 ug RNA was performed with random hexamers. TCRdb re-called the immunoSEQ multiplex PCR reads with MiXCR, one entry per CDR3 protein. This table has 160,000 or so distinct CDR3 sequences, 90% to 95% appearing once. Sequences were obtained from CD4+ T cells from PBMCs. All receptors derive from a human donor with Susac syndrome.

The rearrangement links TRBV11-1 to TRBJ2-1, with D hard to call. The CDR3 loop spans 14 amino acids. Trimming shortened V by 6 bases and J by 5 bases, and 14 bases separated the two germline ends. Germline V lookup: CDR1 SGHAT, CDR2 FQDESV (reference sequence). CDR3 bases: TGTGCCAGCAGTTCCCCCGAGACCGACAATGAGCAGTTCTTC. Translation: CASSSPETDNEQFF.

The chain uses TRBV7-6 and TRBJ2-5; D not resolved. Germline-derived CDR1 and CDR2 are SGHVS and FNYEAQ. CDR3 length: 16 residues. V lost 3 bases to trimming and J lost 1 base, with 15 bases between them. The CDR3: CASSFQGPPVQETQYF. The CDR3 coding sequence is TGTGCCAGCAGCTTCCAAGGTCCCCCCGTCCAAGAGACCCAGTACTTC. Complete variable domain (other parts from reference TRBV7-6 and TRBJ2-5): GAGVSQSPRYKVTKRGQDVALRCDPISGHVSLYWYRQALGQGPEFLTYFNYEAQQDKSGLPNDRFSAERPEGSISTLTIQRTEQRDSAMYRCASSFQGPPVQETQYFGPGTRLLVL.

V is TRBV28 and J is TRBJ2-2; D is unclear. This CDR3 region has 13 residues. CDR1 is MDHEN and CDR2 is SYDVKM in the germline V gene. V gave up 7 bases and J gave up 1 base, with 7 bases separating them. The CDR3 DNA is TGTGCCAGCATCTCACAGAACACCGGGGAGCTGTTTTTT. Its translation: CASISQNTGELFF.

The rearrangement joins TRBV2 to TRBJ1-6; D is ambiguous. Trimming pared 8 bases from V and 11 bases from J, leaving 16 bases between. CDR1 and CDR2 (germline): SNHLY, FYNNEI. The CDR3 covers 13 residues. DNA of the CDR3: TGTGCCAGCGGCCGGGAGATAAGGACACCCCTCCACTTT. Protein sequence: CASGREIRTPLHF.

This clonotype is a singleton in its sample. J is TRBJ2-3 and V is TRBV2, with 7 bases identical to TRBD2. Germline trimming cut 7 bases from V and 8 bases from J; bases unmatched to any gene: 6. This CDR3 contains 12 residues. Germline V gene sequence: CDR1 SNHLY, CDR2 FYNNEI. CDR3 region: CASTGLGGTQYF. Here the CDR3 DNA reads TGTGCCAGCACCGGACTAGGAGGTACGCAGTATTTT.